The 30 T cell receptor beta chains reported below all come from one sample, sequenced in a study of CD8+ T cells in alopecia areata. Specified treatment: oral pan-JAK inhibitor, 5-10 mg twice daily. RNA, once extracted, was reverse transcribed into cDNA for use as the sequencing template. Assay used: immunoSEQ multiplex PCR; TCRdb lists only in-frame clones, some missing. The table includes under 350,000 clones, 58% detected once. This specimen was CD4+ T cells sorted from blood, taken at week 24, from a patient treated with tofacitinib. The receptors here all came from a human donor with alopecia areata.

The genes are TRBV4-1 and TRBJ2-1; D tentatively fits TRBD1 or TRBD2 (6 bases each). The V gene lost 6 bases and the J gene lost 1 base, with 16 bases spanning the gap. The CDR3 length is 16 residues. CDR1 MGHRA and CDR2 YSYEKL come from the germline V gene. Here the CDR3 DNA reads TGCGCCAGCAGAGAAGAGGAGGGGGTTTCCTACAATGAGCAGTTCTTC. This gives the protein CASREEEGVSYNEQFF.

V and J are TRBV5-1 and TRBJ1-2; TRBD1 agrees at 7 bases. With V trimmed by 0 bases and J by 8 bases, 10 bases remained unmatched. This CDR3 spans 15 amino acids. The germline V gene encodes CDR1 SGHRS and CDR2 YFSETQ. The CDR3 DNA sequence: TGCGCCAGCAGCTTGGGGGGACAGACGCGTCCGGGCTACACCTTC. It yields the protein CASSLGGQTRPGYTF.

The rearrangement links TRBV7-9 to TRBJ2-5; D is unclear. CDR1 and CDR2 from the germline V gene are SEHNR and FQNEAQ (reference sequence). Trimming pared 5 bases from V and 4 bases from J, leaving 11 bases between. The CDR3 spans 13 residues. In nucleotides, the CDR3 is TGTGCCAGCAGCCCTGCCTCGATAGAGACCCAGTACTTC. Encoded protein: CASSPASIETQYF. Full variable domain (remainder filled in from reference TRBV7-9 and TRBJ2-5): DTGVSQNPRHKITKRGQNVTFRCDPISEHNRLYWYRQTLGQGPEFLTYFQNEAQLEKSRLLSDRFSAERPKGSFSTLEIQRTEQGDSAMYLCASSPASIETQYFGPGTRLLVL.

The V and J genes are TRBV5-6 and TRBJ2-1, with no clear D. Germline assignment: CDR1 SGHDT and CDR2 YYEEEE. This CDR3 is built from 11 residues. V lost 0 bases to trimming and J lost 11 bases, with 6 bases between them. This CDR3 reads CASSLEAKQFF. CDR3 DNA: TGTGCCAGCAGCTTGGAAGCAAAGCAGTTCTTC.

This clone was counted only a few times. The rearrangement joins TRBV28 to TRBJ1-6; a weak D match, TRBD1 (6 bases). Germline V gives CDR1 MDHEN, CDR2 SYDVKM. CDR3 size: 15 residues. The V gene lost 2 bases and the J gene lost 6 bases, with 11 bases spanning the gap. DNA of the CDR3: TGTGCCAGCAGTTTACGGCAGGGGATTAATTCACCCCTCCACTTT. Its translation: CASSLRQGINSPLHF.

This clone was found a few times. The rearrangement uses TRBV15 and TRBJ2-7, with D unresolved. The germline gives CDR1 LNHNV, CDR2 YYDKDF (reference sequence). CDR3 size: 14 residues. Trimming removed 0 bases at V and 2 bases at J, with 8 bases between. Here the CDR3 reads CATSREGGPYEQYF. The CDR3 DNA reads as TGTGCCACCAGCAGAGAGGGCGGACCCTACGAGCAGTACTTC. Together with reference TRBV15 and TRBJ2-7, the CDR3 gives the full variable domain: DAMVIQNPRYQVTQFGKPVTLSCSQTLNHNVMYWYQQKSSQAPKLLFHYYDKDFNNEADTPDNFQSRRPNTSFCFLDIRSPGLGDTAMYLCATSREGGPYEQYFGPGTRLTVT.

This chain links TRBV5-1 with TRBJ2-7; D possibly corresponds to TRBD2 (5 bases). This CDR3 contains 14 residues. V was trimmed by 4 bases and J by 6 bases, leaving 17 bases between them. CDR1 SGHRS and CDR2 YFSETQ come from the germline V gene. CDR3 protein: CASSPQVGRGEQYF. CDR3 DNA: TGCGCCAGCAGCCCTCAGGTAGGGAGAGGCGAGCAGTACTTC.

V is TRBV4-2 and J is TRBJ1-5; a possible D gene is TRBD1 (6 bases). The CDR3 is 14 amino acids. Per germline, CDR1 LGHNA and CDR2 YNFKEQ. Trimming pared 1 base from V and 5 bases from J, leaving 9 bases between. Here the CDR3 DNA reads TGTGCCAGCAGCCAAGCTACAGGGCATCAGCCCCAGCATTTT. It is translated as CASSQATGHQPQHF.

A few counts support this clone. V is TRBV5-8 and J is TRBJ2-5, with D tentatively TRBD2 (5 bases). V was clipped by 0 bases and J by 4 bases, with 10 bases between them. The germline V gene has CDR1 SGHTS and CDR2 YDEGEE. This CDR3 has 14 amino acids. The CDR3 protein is CASSLEEGRETQYF. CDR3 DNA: TGTGCCAGCAGCTTGGAAGAGGGCCGAGAGACCCAGTACTTC.

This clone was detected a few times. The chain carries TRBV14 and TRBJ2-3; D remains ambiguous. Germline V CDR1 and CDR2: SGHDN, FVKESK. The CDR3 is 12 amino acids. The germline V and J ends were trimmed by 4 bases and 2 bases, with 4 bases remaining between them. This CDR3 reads CASSLSTDTQYF. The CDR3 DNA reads TGTGCCAGCAGCCTTTCCACAGATACGCAGTATTTT.

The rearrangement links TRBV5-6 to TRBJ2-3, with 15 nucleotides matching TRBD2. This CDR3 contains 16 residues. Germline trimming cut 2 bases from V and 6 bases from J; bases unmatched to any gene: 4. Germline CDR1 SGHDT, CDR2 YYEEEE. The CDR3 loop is CASSFPGLAGGDTQYF. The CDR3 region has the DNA TGTGCCAGCAGCTTTCCGGGACTAGCGGGGGGCGATACGCAGTATTTT.

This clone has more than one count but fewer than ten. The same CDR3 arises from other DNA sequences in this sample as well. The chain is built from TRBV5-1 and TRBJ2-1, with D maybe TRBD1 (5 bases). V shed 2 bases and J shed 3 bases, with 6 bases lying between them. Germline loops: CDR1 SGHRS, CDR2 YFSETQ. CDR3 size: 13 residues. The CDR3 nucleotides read TGCGCCAGCAGCTTCGACAGCTACAATGAGCAGTTCTTC. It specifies CASSFDSYNEQFF.

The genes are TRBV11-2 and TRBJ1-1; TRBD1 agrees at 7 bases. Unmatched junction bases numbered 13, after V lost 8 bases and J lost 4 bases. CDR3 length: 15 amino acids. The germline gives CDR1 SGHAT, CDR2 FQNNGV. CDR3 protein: CASRRPGGTITEAFF. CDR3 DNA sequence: TGTGCCAGCCGGAGGCCAGGGGGGACGATCACTGAAGCTTTCTTT.

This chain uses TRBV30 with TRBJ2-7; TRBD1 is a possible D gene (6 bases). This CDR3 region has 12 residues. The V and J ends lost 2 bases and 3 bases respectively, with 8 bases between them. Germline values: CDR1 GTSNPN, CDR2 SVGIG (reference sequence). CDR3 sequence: CAWSKQGYEQYF. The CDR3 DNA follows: TGTGCCTGGAGTAAACAGGGCTACGAGCAGTACTTC.

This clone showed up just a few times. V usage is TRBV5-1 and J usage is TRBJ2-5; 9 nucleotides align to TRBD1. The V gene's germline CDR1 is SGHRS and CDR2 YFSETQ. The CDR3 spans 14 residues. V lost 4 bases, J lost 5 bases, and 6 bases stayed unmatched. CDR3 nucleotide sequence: TGCGCCAGCAGCCCTGGACAGGGGTCGGAGACCCAGTACTTC. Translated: CASSPGQGSETQYF.

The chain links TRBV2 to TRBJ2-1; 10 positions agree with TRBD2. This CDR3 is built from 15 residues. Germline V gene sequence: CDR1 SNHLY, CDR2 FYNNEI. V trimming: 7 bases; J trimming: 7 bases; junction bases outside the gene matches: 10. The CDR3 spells CASTSWSSGGNEQFF. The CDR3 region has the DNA TGTGCCAGCACGAGTTGGTCTAGCGGGGGAAATGAGCAGTTCTTC.

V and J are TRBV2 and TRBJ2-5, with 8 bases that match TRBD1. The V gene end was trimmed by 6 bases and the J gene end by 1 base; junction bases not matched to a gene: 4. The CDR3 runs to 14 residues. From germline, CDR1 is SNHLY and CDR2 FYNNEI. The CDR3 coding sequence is TGTGCCAGCAGCTGGGACAGGAGCCAAGAGACCCAGTACTTC. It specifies CASSWDRSQETQYF.

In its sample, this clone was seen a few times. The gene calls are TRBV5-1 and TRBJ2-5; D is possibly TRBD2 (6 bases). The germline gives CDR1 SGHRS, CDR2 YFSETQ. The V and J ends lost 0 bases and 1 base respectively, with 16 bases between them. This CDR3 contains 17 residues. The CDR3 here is CASSLGGGGESQETQYF. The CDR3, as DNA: TGCGCCAGCAGCTTGGGTGGCGGCGGGGAGAGCCAAGAGACCCAGTACTTC.

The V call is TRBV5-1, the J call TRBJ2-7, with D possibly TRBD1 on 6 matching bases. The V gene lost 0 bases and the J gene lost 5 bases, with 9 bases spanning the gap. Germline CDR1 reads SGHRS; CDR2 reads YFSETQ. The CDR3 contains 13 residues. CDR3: CASSLAGVHEQYF. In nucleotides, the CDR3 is TGCGCCAGCAGCTTGGCAGGGGTTCACGAGCAGTACTTC.

CDR3 sequence reads: CSVEPTGRRETEAFF. CDR3 in DNA: TGCAGCGTTGAGCCGACAGGGCGGAGAGAGACTGAAGCTTTCTTT. The chain employs TRBV29-1 and TRBJ1-1; 7 nucleotides match TRBD1. Germline V gives CDR1 SQVTM, CDR2 ANQGSEA. This CDR3 has 15 residues. V shed 3 bases and J 5 bases; nucleotides not matched to a gene: 12.

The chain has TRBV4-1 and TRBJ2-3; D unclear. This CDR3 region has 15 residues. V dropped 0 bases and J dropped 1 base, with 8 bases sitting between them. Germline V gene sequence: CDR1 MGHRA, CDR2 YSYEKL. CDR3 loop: CASSQEHWRTDTQYF. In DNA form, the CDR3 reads TGCGCCAGCAGCCAAGAGCATTGGCGCACAGATACGCAGTATTTT.

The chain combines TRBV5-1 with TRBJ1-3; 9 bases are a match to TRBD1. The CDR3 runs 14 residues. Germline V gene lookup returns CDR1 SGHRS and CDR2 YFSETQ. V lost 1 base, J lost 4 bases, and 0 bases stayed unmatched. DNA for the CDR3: TGCGCCAGCAGCTTGACAGGGGGCGGAAACACCATATATTTT. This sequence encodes CASSLTGGGNTIYF.

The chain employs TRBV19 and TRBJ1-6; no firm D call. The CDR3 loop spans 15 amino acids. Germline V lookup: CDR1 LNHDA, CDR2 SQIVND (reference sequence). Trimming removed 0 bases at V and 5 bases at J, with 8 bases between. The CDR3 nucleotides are TGTGCCAGTAGTATAGAGGGCAGCAATAATTCACCCCTCCACTTT. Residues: CASSIEGSNNSPLHF.

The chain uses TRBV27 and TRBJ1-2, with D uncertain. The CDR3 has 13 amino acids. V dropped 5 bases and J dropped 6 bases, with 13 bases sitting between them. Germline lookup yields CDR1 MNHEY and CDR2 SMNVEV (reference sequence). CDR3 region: CASSHPEGNGYTF. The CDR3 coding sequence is TGTGCCAGCAGTCACCCTGAAGGGAATGGCTACACCTTC.

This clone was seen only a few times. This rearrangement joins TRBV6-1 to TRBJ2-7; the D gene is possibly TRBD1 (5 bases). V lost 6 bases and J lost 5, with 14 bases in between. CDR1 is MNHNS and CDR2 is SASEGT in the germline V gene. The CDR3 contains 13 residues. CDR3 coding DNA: TGTGCCAGCAGCTACAGTGGGGCCGACGAGCAGTACTTC. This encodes CASSYSGADEQYF.

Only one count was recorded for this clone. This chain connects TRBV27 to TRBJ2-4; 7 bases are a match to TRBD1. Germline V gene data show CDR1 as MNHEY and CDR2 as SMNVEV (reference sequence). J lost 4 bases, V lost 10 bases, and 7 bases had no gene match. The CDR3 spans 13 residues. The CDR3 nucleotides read TGTGCCATCGTAGACAGGGCGAAAAACATTCAGTACTTC. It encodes CAIVDRAKNIQYF.

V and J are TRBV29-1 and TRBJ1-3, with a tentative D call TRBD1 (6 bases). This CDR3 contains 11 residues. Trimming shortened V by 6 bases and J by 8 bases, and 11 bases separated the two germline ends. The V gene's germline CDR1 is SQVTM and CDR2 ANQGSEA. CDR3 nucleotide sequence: TGCAGCGTCTTAGAGGGGGACACCATATATTTT. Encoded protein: CSVLEGDTIYF. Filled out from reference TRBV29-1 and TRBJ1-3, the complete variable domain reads SAVISQKPSRDICQRGTSLTIQCQVDSQVTMMFWYRQQPGQSLTLIATANQGSEATYESGFVIDKFPISRPNLTFSTLTVSNMSPEDSSIYLCSVLEGDTIYFGEGSWLTVV.

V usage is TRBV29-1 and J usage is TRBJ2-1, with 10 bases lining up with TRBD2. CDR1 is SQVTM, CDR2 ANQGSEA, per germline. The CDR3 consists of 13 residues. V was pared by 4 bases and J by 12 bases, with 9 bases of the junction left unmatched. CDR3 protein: CSVAGLAVLGQFF. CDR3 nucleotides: TGCAGCGTTGCCGGACTAGCGGTACTGGGGCAGTTCTTC.

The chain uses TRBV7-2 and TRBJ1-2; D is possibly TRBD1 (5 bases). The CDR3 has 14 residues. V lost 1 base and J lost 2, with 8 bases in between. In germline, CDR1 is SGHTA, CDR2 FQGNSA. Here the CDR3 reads CASSLEQGNYGYTF. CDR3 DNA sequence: TGTGCCAGCAGCTTAGAGCAGGGAAACTATGGCTACACCTTC.

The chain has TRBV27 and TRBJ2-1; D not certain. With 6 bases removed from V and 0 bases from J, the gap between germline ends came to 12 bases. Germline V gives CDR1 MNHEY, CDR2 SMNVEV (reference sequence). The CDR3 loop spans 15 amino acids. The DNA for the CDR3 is TGTGCCAGCAGCTCGTACGGAATCTCCTACAATGAGCAGTTCTTC. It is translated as CASSSYGISYNEQFF.